A single sample gave rise to the 5 T cell receptor beta chains below, sequenced in a study of shared clonotypes between healthy human individuals. Profiling relied on immunoSEQ multiplex PCR, and the TCRdb table lists in-frame clones only, not all of them. The data show 2 million to 2.5 million clones, 92% seen once. Sequenced material: naive CD4+ T cells from PBMCs. Noted subset: CD45RA+ positively selected. These receptors were taken from a man aged 18 to 35 in good health. Some clones in this sample may be carry-over from other donors' samples.

This chain links TRBV29-1 with TRBJ2-7; no reliable D call. Germline lookup yields CDR1 SQVTM and CDR2 ANQGSEA. Trimming cost V 2 bases and J 3 bases, with 8 bases left between them. The CDR3 is made up of 12 amino acids. The CDR3 spells CSVELAGYEQYF. For the CDR3, the DNA is TGCAGCGTTGAATTGGCAGGCTACGAGCAGTACTTC.

The genes are TRBV2 and TRBJ2-2; TRBD1 might be the D (6 bases). Germline-derived CDR1 and CDR2 are SNHLY and FYNNEI. The CDR3 runs 14 residues. Trimming cost V 6 bases and J 4 bases, with 12 bases left between them. The CDR3 DNA sequence: TGTGCCAGCAGAGAACAGGGCTCCACCGGGGAGCTGTTTTTT. Translating it yields CASREQGSTGELFF.

The chain carries TRBV11-1 and TRBJ2-2; no clear D gene. Trimming removed 5 bases at V and 5 bases at J, with 6 bases between. The CDR3 totals 12 residues. Germline-derived CDR1 and CDR2 are SGHAT and FQDESV (reference sequence). The CDR3 DNA reads as TGTGCCAGCAGCCCCCGAACCGGGGAGCTGTTTTTT. Translated, it gives CASSPRTGELFF.

About this clone itself: Other DNA sequences in this sample translate to the same CDR3. This chain uses TRBV28 with TRBJ2-5, with TRBD1 matching 10 bases. V shed 2 bases and J 5 bases; nucleotides not matched to a gene: 5. The CDR3 spans 15 residues. The V gene's germline CDR1 is MDHEN and CDR2 SYDVKM. The DNA of the CDR3 is TGTGCCAGCAGTTTAAGGACAGGGGGGCGGGAGACCCAGTACTTC. It encodes CASSLRTGGRETQYF.

The rearrangement links TRBV28 to TRBJ2-1; unclear D gene. Germline V CDR1 and CDR2: MDHEN, SYDVKM. V was shortened by 7 bases and J by 3 bases, with 16 bases between the two germline ends. The CDR3 has 15 residues. In DNA, the CDR3 is TGTGCCAGCACCCTTTCCGGCGGTGTCTACAATGAGCAGTTCTTC. Translated, it gives CASTLSGGVYNEQFF.